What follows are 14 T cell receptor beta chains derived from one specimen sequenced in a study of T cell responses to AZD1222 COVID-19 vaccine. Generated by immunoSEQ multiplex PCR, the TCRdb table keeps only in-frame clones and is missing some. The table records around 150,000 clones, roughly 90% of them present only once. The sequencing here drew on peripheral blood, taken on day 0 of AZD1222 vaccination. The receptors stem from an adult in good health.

CDR3 sequence: CASSLAGGSGSYNEQFF. The CDR3 DNA sequence: TGCGCCAGCAGCTTGGCCGGCGGGAGCGGTTCCTACAATGAGCAGTTCTTC. The V and J genes are TRBV5-1 and TRBJ2-1; 7 bases are shared with TRBD2. Per germline, CDR1 SGHRS and CDR2 YFSETQ. This CDR3 has 17 amino acids. J lost 1 base, V lost 0 bases, and 7 bases had no gene match.

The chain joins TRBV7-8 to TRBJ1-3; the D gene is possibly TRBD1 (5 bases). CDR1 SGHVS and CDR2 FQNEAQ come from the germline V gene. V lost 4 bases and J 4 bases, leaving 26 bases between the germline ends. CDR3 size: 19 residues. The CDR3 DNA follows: TGTGCCAGCAGCTGGGAGAGGGGTCGAGGGACCCCCCGCGGAAACACCATATATTTT. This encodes CASSWERGRGTPRGNTIYF. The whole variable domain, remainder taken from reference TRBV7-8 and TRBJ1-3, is GAGVSQSPRYKVAKRGQDVALRCDPISGHVSLFWYQQALGQGPEFLTYFQNEAQLDKSGLPSDRFFAERPEGSVSTLKIQRTQQEDSAVYLCASSWERGRGTPRGNTIYFGEGSWLTVV.

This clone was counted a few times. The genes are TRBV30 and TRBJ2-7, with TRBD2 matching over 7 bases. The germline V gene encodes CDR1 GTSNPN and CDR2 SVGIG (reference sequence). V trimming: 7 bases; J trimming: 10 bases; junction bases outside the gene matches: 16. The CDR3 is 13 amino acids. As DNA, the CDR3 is TGTGCCTACAAGAGGACTAGAATTTCTTCTCAGTACTTC. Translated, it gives CAYKRTRISSQYF.

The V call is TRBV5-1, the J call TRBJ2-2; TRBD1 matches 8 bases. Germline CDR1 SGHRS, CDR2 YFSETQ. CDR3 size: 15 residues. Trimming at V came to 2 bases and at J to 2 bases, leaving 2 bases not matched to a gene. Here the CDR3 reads CASSFTGGNTGELFF. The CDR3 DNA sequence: TGCGCCAGCAGCTTTACAGGGGGTAACACCGGGGAGCTGTTTTTT.

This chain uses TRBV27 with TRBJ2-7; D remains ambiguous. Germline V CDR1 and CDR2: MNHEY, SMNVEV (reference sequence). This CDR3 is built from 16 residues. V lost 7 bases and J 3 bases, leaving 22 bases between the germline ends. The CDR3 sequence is CASKPLRDGYYYEQYF. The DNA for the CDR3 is TGTGCCAGCAAACCCCTACGAGACGGATACTACTACGAGCAGTACTTC.

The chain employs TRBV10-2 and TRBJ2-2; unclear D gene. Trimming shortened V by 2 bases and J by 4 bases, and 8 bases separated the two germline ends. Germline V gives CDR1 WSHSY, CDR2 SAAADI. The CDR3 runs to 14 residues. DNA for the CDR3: TGCGCCAGCAGTGAGCCCTATTTCACCGGGGAGCTGTTTTTT. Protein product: CASSEPYFTGELFF.

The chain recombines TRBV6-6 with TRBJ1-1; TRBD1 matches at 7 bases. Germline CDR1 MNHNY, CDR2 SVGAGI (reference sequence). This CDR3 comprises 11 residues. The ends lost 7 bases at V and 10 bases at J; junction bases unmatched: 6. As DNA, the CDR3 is TGTGCCAGCACGGTGACAGGGCGAGCTTTCTTT. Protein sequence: CASTVTGRAFF.

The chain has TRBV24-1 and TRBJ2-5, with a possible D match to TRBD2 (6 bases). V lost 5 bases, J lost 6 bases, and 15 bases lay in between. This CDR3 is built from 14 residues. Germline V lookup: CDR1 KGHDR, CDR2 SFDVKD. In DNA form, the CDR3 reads TGTGCCACCAGTGTTTCCGGGGGAGGAAAGACCCAGTACTTC. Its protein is CATSVSGGGKTQYF.

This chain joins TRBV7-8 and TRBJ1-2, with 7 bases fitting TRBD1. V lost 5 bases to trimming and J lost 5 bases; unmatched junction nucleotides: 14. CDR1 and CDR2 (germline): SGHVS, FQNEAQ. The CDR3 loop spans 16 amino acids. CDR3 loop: CASSRPDREFLYGYTF. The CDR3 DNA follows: TGTGCCAGCAGCCGACCTGACAGGGAGTTCTTGTATGGCTACACCTTC.

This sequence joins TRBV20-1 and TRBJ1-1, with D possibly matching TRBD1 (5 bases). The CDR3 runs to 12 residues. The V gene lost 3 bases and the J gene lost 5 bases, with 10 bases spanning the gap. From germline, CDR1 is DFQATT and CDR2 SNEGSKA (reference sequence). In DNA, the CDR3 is TGCAGTGCTAGTCCGAGGGGAACTGAAGCTTTCTTT. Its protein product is CSASPRGTEAFF.

CDR3 in DNA: TGTGCCAGCAGCGTAGGAGGGCGGTTCGAAAAACTGTTTTTT. Translated: CASSVGGRFEKLFF. V usage is TRBV9 and J usage is TRBJ1-4; the D is unclear. This CDR3 comprises 14 residues. Germline assignment: CDR1 SGDLS and CDR2 YYNGEE. Deletions cut 0 bases from V and 8 bases from J, with 11 bases between.

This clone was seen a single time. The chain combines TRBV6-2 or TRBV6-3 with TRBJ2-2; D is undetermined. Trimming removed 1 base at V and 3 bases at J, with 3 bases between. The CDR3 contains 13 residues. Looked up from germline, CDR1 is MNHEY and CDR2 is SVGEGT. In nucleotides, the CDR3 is TGTGCCAGCAGTTACTTAGACACCGGGGAGCTGTTTTTT. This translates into CASSYLDTGELFF.

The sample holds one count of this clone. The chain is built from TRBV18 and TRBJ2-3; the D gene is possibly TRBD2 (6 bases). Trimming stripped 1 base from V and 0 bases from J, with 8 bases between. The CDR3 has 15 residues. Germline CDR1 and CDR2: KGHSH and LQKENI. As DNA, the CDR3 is TGTGCCAGCTCACCACTAAGCGGGAGCACAGATACGCAGTATTTT. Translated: CASSPLSGSTDTQYF.

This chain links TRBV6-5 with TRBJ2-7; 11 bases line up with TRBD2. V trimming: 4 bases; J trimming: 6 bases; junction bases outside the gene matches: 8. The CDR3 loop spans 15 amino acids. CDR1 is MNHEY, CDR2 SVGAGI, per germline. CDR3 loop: CASSFTSGSGGEQYF. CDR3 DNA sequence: TGTGCCAGCAGTTTTACTAGCGGGAGCGGGGGCGAGCAGTACTTC.